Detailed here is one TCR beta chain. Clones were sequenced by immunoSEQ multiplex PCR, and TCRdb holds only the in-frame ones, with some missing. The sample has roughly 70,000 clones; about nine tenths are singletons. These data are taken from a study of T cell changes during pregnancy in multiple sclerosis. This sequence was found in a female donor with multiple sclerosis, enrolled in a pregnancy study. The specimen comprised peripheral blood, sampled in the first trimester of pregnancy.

In DNA form, the CDR3 reads TGCAGCGTTGCGCCCTCAGGGTTAAGGGCGTTCACTGAAGCTTTCTTT. Translated: CSVAPSGLRAFTEAFF. This chain links TRBV29-1 with TRBJ1-1, with D perhaps matching TRBD1 (5 bases). Germline V lookup: CDR1 SQVTM, CDR2 ANQGSEA. This CDR3 is 16 amino acids long. Trimming removed 4 bases from V and 4 bases from J, with 22 bases in between.